This T cell receptor (beta chain) was obtained from a study of CD8 T cells in ankylosing spondylitis. Whole-study results and caveats: Disease-associated clonotypes exhibited CD8+ identity and were relatively infrequent in peripheral blood. For ankylosing spondylitis blood, a TCR beta motif of about 8 highly homologous variants appeared characteristic.

Quantitative 5'-RACE with molecular barcodes was used to make the TCR beta libraries. TCRdb passed the 5' RACE reads through MiXCR, listing each CDR3 protein once. The sample has 8,400 or so distinct CDR3 sequences, 3.5% to 4.5% seen once. Germline V CDR1 and CDR2: SGDLS, YYNGEE. Deletions cut 2 bases from V and 5 bases from J, with 13 bases between. CDR3 length: 14 amino acids. This clonotype turned up a few times. Its target is unknown. Because the CDR3 is missing its conserved closing phenylalanine or tryptophan, this is likely a read error. Sequencing was done on a sample of blood, either unsorted or a sorted T cell fraction (not recorded which). The chain joins TRBV9 to TRBJ2-5; D possibly corresponds to TRBD2 (6 bases). The sequence was collected from a female donor with ankylosing spondylitis or in good health (not recorded which). CDR3 bases: TGTGCCAGCAGCGTCGCAGGAGGGGAGGAGACCCAGTACATC. This gives the protein CASSVAGGEETQYI.